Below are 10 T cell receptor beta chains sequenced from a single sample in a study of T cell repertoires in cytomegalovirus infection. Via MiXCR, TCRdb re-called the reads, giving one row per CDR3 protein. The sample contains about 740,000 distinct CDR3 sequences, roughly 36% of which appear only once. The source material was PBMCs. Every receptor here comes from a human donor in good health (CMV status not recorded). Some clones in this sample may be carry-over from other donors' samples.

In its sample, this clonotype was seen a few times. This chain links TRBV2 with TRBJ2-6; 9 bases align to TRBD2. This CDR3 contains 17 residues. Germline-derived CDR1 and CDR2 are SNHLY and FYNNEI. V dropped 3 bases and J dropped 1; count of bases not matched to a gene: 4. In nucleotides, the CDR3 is TGTGCCAGCAGTGACACGGGACTAGCATCTGGGGCCAACGTCCTGACTTTC. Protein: CASSDTGLASGANVLTF.

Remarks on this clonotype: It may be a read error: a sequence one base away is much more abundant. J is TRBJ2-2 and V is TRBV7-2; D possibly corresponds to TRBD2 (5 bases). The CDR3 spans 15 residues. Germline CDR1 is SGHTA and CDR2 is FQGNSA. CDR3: CARSLRVRGSGELFF. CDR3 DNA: TGTGCCAGGAGCTTACGCGTGCGAGGGTCCGGGGAGCTGTTTTTT.

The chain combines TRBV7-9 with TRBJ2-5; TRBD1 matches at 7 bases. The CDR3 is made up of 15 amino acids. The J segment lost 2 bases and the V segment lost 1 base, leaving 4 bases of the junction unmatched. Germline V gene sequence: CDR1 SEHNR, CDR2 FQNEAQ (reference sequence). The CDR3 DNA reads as TGTGCCAGCAGCTTAGAAGGGACAGCTCAAGAGACCCAGTACTTC. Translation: CASSLEGTAQETQYF.

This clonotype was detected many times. The CDR3 protein is CASSPGLYEQYF. CDR3 DNA sequence: TGTGCCAGCAGCCCGGGTCTCTACGAGCAGTACTTC. This chain joins TRBV7-9 and TRBJ2-7, with no clear D. CDR1 is SEHNR and CDR2 is FQNEAQ in the germline V gene (reference sequence). The germline V and J ends were trimmed by 5 bases and 3 bases, with 8 bases remaining between them. The length of the CDR3 is 12 residues.

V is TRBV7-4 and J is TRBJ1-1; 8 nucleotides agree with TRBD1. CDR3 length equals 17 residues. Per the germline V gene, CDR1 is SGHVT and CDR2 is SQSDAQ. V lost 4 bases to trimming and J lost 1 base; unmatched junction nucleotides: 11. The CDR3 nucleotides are TGTGCCAGCAGCTCGCCCCGGACAGGGCCGGAGAACACTGAAGCTTTCTTT. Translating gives CASSSPRTGPENTEAFF. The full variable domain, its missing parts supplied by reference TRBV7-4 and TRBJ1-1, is GAGVSQSPRYKVAKRGRDVALRCDSISGHVTLYWYRQTLGQGSEVLTYSQSDAQRDKSGRPSGRFSAERPERSVSTLKIQRTEQGDSAVYLCASSSPRTGPENTEAFFGQGTRLTVV.

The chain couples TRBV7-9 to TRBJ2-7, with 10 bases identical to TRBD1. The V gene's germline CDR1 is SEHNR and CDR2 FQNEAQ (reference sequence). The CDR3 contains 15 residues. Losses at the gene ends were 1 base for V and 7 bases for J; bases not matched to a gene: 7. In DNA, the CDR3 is TGTGCCAGCAGCTTAGGGGACAGGGGATTAAAAGAGCAGTACTTC. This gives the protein CASSLGDRGLKEQYF. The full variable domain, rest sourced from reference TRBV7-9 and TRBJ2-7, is DTGVSQNPRHKITKRGQNVTFRCDPISEHNRLYWYRQTLGQGPEFLTYFQNEAQLEKSRLLSDRFSAERPKGSFSTLEIQRTEQGDSAMYLCASSLGDRGLKEQYFGPGTRLTVT.

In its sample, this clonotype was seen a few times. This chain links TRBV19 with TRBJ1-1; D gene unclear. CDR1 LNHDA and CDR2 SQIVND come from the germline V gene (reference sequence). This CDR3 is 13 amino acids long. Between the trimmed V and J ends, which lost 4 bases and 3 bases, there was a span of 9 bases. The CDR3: CASSRVRDTEAFF. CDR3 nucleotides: TGTGCCAGTAGTAGGGTGCGGGACACTGAAGCTTTCTTT. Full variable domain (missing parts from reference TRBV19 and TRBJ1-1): DGGITQSPKYLFRKEGQNVTLSCEQNLNHDAMYWYRQDPGQGLRLIYYSQIVNDFQKGDIAEGYSVSREKKESFPLTVTSAQKNPTAFYLCASSRVRDTEAFFGQGTRLTVV.

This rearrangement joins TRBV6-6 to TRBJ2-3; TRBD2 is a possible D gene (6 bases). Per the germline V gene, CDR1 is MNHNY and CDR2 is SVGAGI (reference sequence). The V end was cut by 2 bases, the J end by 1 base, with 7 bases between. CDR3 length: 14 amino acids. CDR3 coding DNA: TGTGCCAGCAGTTACCAGCGGGGCACAGATACGCAGTATTTT. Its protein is CASSYQRGTDTQYF.

CDR3 in amino acids: CASSVEGQGRRNEQFF. In DNA, the CDR3 is TGTGCCAGCAGCGTAGAGGGTCAGGGTAGGCGCAATGAGCAGTTCTTC. V and J are TRBV9 and TRBJ2-1; possible D gene TRBD1, 5 bases. CDR3 length: 16 amino acids. The V gene lost 0 bases and the J gene lost 6 bases, with 16 bases spanning the gap. CDR1 is SGDLS and CDR2 is YYNGEE in the germline V gene. Together with reference TRBV9 and TRBJ2-1, the CDR3 gives the full variable domain: DSGVTQTPKHLITATGQRVTLRCSPRSGDLSVYWYQQSLDQGLQFLIQYYNGEERAKGNILERFSAQQFPDLHSELNLSSLELGDSALYFCASSVEGQGRRNEQFFGPGTRLTVL.

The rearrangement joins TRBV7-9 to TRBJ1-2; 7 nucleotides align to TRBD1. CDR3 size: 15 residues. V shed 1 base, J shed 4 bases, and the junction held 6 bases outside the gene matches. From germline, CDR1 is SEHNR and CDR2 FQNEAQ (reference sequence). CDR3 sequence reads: CASSLGQGSFYGYTF. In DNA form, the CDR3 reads TGTGCCAGCAGCTTAGGACAGGGAAGTTTCTATGGCTACACCTTC.